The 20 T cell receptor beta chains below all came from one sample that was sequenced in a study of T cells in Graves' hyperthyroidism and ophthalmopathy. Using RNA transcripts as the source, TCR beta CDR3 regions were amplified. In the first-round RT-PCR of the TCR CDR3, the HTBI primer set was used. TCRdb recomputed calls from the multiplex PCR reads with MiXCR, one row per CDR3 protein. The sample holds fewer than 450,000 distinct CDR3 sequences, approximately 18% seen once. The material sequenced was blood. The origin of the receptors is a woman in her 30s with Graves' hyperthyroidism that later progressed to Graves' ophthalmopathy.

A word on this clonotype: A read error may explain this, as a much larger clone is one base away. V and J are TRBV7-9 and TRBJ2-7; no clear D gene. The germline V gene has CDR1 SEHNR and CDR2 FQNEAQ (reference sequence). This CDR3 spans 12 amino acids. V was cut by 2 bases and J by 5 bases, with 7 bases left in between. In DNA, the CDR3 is TGTGCCAGCAGCTTACTTAGAGACGAGCAGTACTTC. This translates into CASSLLRDEQYF.

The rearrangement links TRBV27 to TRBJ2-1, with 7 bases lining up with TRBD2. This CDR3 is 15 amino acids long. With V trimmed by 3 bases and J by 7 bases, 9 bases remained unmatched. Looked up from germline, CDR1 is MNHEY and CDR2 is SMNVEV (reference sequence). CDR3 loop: CASSFTSGVGNEQFF. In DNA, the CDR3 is TGTGCCAGCAGTTTTACCAGCGGGGTAGGGAATGAGCAGTTCTTC.

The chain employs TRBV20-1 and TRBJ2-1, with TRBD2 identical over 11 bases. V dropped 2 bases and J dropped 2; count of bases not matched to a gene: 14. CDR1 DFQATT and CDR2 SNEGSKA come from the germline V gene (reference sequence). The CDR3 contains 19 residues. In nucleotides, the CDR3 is TGCAGTGCTAGATTGTTCATCGGGACTAGCGGAGCAACCTACAATGAGCAGTTCTTC. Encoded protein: CSARLFIGTSGATYNEQFF.

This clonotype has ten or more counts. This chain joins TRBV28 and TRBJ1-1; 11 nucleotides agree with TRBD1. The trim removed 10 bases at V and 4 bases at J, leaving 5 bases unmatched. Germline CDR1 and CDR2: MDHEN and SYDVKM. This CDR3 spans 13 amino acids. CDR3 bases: TGTGCCACCGGACAGGGGGCGCGCACTGAAGCTTTCTTT. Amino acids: CATGQGARTEAFF.

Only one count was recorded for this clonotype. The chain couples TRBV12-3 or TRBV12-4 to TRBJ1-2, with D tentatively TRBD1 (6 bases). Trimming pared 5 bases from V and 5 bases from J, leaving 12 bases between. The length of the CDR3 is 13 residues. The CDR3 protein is CASSTRGSYGYTF. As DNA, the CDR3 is TGTGCCAGCAGTACCAGGGGCTCATATGGCTACACCTTC.

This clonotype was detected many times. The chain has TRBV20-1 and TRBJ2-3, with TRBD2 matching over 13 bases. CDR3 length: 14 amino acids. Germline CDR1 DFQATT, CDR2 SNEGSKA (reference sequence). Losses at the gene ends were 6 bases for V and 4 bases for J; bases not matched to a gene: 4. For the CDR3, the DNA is TGCAGTGCCGTAACTAGCGGGAGGGCAGATACGCAGTATTTT. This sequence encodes CSAVTSGRADTQYF.

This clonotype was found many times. The CDR3 DNA is TGTGCCAGCAGTGAAGGGACAGTCCGTTCGGAGACCCAGTACTTC. Its translation: CASSEGTVRSETQYF. The chain recombines TRBV2 with TRBJ2-5, with a tentative D call TRBD1 (6 bases). The germline CDR1 and CDR2 sequences are SNHLY and FYNNEI. V gave up 1 base and J gave up 5 bases, with 14 bases separating them. The CDR3 runs 15 residues.

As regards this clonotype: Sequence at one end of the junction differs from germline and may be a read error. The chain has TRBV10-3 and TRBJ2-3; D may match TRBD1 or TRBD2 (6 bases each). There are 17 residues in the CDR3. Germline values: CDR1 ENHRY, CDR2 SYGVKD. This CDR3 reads CSISGDPLPGRTDTQYF. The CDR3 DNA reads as TGTTCCATCAGTGGTGATCCCCTCCCGGGGAGGACAGATACGCAGTATTTC.

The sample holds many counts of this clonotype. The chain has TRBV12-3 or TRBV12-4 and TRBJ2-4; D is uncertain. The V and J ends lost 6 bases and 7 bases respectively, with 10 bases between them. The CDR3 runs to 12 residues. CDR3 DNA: TGTGCCAGCAGGAACATCCATAACATTCAGTACTTC. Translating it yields CASRNIHNIQYF.

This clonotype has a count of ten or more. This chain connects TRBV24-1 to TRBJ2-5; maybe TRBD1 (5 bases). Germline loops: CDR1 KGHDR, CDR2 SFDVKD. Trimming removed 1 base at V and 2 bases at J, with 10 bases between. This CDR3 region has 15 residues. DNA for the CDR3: TGTGCCACCAGTGATTTCTTTAGGGGTCAAGAGACCCAGTACTTC. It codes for CATSDFFRGQETQYF.

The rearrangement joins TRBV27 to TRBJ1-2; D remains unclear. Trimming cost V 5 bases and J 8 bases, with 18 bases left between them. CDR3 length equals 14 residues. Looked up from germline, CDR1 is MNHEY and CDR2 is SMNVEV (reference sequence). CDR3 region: CASSPLSTILGYTF. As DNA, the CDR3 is TGTGCCAGCAGTCCCCTGAGCACCATCCTCGGCTACACCTTC.

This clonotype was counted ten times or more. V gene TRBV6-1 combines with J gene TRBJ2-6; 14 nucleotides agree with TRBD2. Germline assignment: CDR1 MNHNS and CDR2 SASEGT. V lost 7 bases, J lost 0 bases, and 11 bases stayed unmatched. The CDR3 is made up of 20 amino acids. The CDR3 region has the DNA TGTGCCAGCATGCGACTAGCGGGAGGGCCGCTTTACTCTGGGGCCAACGTCCTGACTTTC. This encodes CASMRLAGGPLYSGANVLTF.

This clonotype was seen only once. CDR3 region: CASSLLGAMNTEAFF. DNA of the CDR3: TGTGCCAGCAGCTTGTTGGGGGCCATGAACACTGAAGCTTTCTTT. V and J are TRBV11-2 and TRBJ1-1; maybe TRBD1 (6 bases). Trimming removed 3 bases from V and 0 bases from J, with 11 bases in between. CDR3 size: 15 residues. Germline V gene sequence: CDR1 SGHAT, CDR2 FQNNGV.

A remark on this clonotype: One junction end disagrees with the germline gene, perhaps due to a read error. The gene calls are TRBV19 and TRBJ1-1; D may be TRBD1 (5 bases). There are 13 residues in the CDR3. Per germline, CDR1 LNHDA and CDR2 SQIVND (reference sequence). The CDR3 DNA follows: TGTGCCAGTAGCTCGGCACGGGGCACTGGAGCTTTCTTT. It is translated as CASSSARGTGAFF.

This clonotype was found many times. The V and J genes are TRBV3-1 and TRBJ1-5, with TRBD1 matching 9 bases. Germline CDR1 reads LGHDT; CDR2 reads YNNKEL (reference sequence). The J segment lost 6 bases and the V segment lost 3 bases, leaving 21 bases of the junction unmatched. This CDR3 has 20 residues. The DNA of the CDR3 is TGTGCCAGCAGCCAGGGATCGGGACAGGGCCCAGGTCGGTGGGGTCAGCCCCAGCATTTT. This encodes CASSQGSGQGPGRWGQPQHF.

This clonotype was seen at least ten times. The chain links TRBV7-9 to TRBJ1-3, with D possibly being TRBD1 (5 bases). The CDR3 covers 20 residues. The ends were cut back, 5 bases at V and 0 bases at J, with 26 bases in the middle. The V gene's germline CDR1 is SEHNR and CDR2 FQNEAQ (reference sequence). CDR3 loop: CASSPAWREAGRVSGNTIYF. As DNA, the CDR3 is TGTGCCAGCAGCCCCGCGTGGAGGGAAGCAGGGAGAGTCTCTGGAAACACCATATATTTT.

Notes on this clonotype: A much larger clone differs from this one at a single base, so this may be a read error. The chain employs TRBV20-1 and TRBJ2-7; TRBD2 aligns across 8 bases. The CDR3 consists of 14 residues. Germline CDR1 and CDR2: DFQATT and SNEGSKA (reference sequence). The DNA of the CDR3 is TGCAGTGCTGGACCTAGCGGGCCTTCCTACGAGCGGTACTTC. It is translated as CSAGPSGPSYERYF.

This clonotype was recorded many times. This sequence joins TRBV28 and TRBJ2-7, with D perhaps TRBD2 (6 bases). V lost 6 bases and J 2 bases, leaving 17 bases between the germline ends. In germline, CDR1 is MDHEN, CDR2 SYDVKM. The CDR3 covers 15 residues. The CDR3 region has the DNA TGTGCCAGCAGGCCCCGCGGGGCAGGCACCTACGAGCAGTACTTC. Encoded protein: CASRPRGAGTYEQYF.

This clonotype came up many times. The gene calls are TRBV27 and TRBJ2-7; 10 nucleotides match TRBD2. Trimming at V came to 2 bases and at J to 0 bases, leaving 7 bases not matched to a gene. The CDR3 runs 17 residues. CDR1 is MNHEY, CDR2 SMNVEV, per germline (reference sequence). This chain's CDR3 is CASSLSRPSGSSYEQYF. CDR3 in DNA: TGTGCCAGCAGTTTAAGTCGCCCTAGCGGGAGCTCCTACGAGCAGTACTTC.

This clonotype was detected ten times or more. CDR3 amino acids: CSAPGRASTDTQYF. CDR3 sequence (DNA): TGCAGTGCCCCAGGCAGGGCTAGCACAGATACGCAGTATTTT. V is TRBV20-1 and J is TRBJ2-3, with D possibly being TRBD1 (5 bases). The V end was cut by 6 bases, the J end by 0 bases, with 13 bases between. Germline assignment: CDR1 DFQATT and CDR2 SNEGSKA (reference sequence). The CDR3 has 14 residues.